A single sample is the source of the 10 T cell receptor beta chains below, sequenced in a study of CD8+ T cells in alopecia areata. The authors extracted RNA and reverse transcribed it into cDNA as the sequencing template. The repertoire was sequenced with immunoSEQ multiplex PCR; TCRdb's copy has only in-frame clones and lacks some. The sample yields over 120,000 clones, about 60% seen once. The material was CD4+ T cells sorted from blood, obtained at week 0. The receptors come from a human donor with alopecia areata.

In the case of this clone: The conserved phenylalanine or tryptophan is not found at the CDR3 terminus, so this likely reflects a read error. The chain uses TRBV11-2 and TRBJ1-6, with D possibly being TRBD1 (5 bases). V was pared by 1 base and J by 6 bases, with 13 bases between. Germline V gene lookup returns CDR1 SGHAT and CDR2 FQNNGV. The CDR3 has 16 amino acids. For the CDR3, the DNA is TGTGCCAGCAGCTTAGGGACACCTTTCCTTAATTCACCCCTCCACCTT. Encoded protein: CASSLGTPFLNSPLHL.

The chain has TRBV6-5 and TRBJ1-2; D not certain. V lost 2 bases and J 5 bases, leaving 12 bases between the germline ends. Per the germline V gene, CDR1 is MNHEY and CDR2 is SVGAGI. This CDR3 region has 14 residues. The DNA of the CDR3 is TGTGCCAGCAGTTACAAGGACCGCAGTTATGGCTACACCTTC. This gives the protein CASSYKDRSYGYTF.

J is TRBJ1-6 and V is TRBV9; D might be TRBD1 (5 bases). V was clipped by 0 bases and J by 7 bases, with 11 bases between them. The CDR3 is made up of 15 amino acids. From germline, CDR1 is SGDLS and CDR2 YYNGEE. This CDR3 is CASSVDQGENSPLHF. Written as DNA, the CDR3 is TGTGCCAGCAGCGTAGATCAGGGAGAGAATTCACCCCTCCACTTT.

This chain uses TRBV4-3 with TRBJ2-2; D might be TRBD2 (7 bases). Trimming left V 1 base short and J 7 bases short, with 19 bases between. The CDR3 consists of 17 residues. The germline gives CDR1 LGHNA, CDR2 YSLEER. The CDR3 protein is CASSQGRVAGEGGELFF. The CDR3 DNA sequence: TGCGCCAGCAGCCAAGGAAGGGTGGCAGGGGAGGGCGGGGAGCTGTTTTTT.

In its sample, this clone was seen a few times. The chain links TRBV30 to TRBJ1-2; TRBD1 might be the D (6 bases). The germline V gene encodes CDR1 GTSNPN and CDR2 SVGIG (reference sequence). The V end was cut by 4 bases, the J end by 5 bases, with 11 bases between. The CDR3 has 12 amino acids. CDR3 protein: CAWTGGAYGYTF. CDR3 sequence (DNA): TGTGCCTGGACTGGGGGCGCGTATGGCTACACCTTC.

The J gene is TRBJ1-5, the V gene TRBV2, with a possible D match to TRBD1 (5 bases). CDR3 length equals 13 residues. Trimming removed 7 bases from V and 7 bases from J, with 14 bases in between. Germline assignment: CDR1 SNHLY and CDR2 FYNNEI. Here the CDR3 DNA reads TGTGCCAGCATGGCAGGGCCCAAACAGCCCCAGCATTTT. It codes for CASMAGPKQPQHF.

This clone was seen a few times. The chain joins TRBV19 to TRBJ2-2, with D perhaps TRBD1 (6 bases). V lost 6 bases to trimming and J lost 7 bases, with 15 bases between them. Per the germline V gene, CDR1 is LNHDA and CDR2 is SQIVND (reference sequence). CDR3 length: 14 amino acids. The CDR3 loop is CASRPQGYGGELFF. The DNA of the CDR3 is TGTGCCAGTAGACCTCAGGGGTATGGCGGGGAGCTGTTTTTT.

This clone was seen a single time. CDR3 protein: CASSLDTLANYGYTF. For the CDR3, the DNA is TGTGCCAGCAGCTTAGATACACTTGCTAACTATGGCTACACCTTC. V usage is TRBV7-2 and J usage is TRBJ1-2, with D unresolved. V gave up 1 base and J gave up 0 bases, with 9 bases separating them. Germline CDR1 and CDR2: SGHTA and FQGNSA. The CDR3 totals 15 residues.

Only a few counts were recorded for this clone. J is TRBJ2-7 and V is TRBV25-1; a possible D gene is TRBD1 (6 bases). With 2 bases removed from V and 2 bases from J, the gap between germline ends came to 10 bases. This CDR3 has 14 residues. Germline assignment: CDR1 MGHDK and CDR2 SYGVNS. This CDR3 reads CASSEGQLAYEQYF. The CDR3 bases are TGTGCCAGCAGTGAAGGACAGCTCGCCTACGAGCAGTACTTC.

V and J are TRBV13 and TRBJ1-6; 8 positions agree with TRBD1. Unmatched junction bases numbered 0, after V lost 0 bases and J lost 5 bases. The CDR3 is made up of 15 amino acids. CDR1 PRHDT and CDR2 FYEKMQ come from the germline V gene (reference sequence). This chain's CDR3 is CASSLGDRDNSPLHF. The CDR3 DNA follows: TGTGCCAGCAGCTTAGGGGACAGGGATAATTCACCCCTCCACTTT.